Presented here are 18 T cell receptor beta chains from one specimen sequenced in a study of shared clonotypes between healthy human individuals. The data were produced by immunoSEQ multiplex PCR, yet TCRdb's version contains in-frame clones alone and is incomplete. The repertoire holds just over 2,000,000 clones, with about 95% as singletons. Naive CD8 cells, CD45RO-negative and positively selected for CCR7, excluded terminally differentiated effector memory CD45RA+ cells. What was sequenced was naive CD8+ T cells sorted from blood. These receptors all come from a man aged 18-30 years in good health.

The chain employs TRBV4-3 and TRBJ2-5, with D perhaps TRBD2 (6 bases). The germline gives CDR1 LGHNA, CDR2 YSLEER. Trimming took 0 bases from V and 5 from J, leaving 13 bases between them. This CDR3 is 15 amino acids long. CDR3 DNA sequence: TGCGCCAGCAGCCAAGAGCGGGCGGGACGGGAGACCCAGTACTTC. Translated, it gives CASSQERAGRETQYF.

The V gene is TRBV19, the J gene TRBJ2-7; 8 bases map to TRBD2. Trimming removed 10 bases from V and 6 bases from J; junction bases left unmatched: 5. CDR1 is LNHDA, CDR2 SQIVND, per germline (reference sequence). This CDR3 contains 11 residues. As DNA, the CDR3 is TGTGCCACCTCGGGGGGGCCCGAGCAGTACTTC. It yields the protein CATSGGPEQYF.

This chain uses TRBV30 with TRBJ1-3, with D tentatively TRBD1 (6 bases). This CDR3 is 17 amino acids long. Germline assignment: CDR1 GTSNPN and CDR2 SVGIG (reference sequence). V lost 2 bases to trimming and J lost 1 base, with 18 bases between them. The CDR3 nucleotides read TGTGCCTGGAGTACCGGACAGCTATCGTTTTCTGGAAACACCATATATTTT. Translated, it gives CAWSTGQLSFSGNTIYF. The full variable domain, completed using reference TRBV30 and TRBJ1-3, is SQTIHQWPATLVQPVGSPLSLECTVEGTSNPNLYWYRQAAGRGLQLLFYSVGIGQISSEVPQNLSASRPQDRQFILSSKKLLLSDSGFYLCAWSTGQLSFSGNTIYFGEGSWLTVV.

The J gene is TRBJ2-1, the V gene TRBV18; D is uncertain. Germline CDR1 reads KGHSH; CDR2 reads LQKENI. This CDR3 has 17 amino acids. Trimming removed 3 bases at V and 0 bases at J, with 15 bases between. The CDR3 is CASSPGFSLSSYNEQFF. In DNA, the CDR3 is TGTGCCAGCTCACCGGGCTTTTCGCTTAGCTCCTACAATGAGCAGTTCTTC.

The rearrangement links TRBV5-1 to TRBJ1-1; 9 bases fit TRBD1. This CDR3 is built from 14 residues. Looked up from germline, CDR1 is SGHRS and CDR2 is YFSETQ. Losses at the gene ends were 4 bases for V and 4 bases for J; bases not matched to a gene: 5. CDR3 in amino acids: CASSNGQGSTEAFF. The CDR3 DNA reads TGCGCCAGCAGCAACGGACAGGGGAGCACTGAAGCTTTCTTT.

For this clone: Different DNA sequences within this sample yield the same CDR3. The rearrangement joins TRBV5-6 to TRBJ1-2; 10 bases map to TRBD1. V trimming: 4 bases; J trimming: 4 bases; junction bases outside the gene matches: 4. Germline assignment: CDR1 SGHDT and CDR2 YYEEEE. CDR3 length equals 14 residues. This CDR3 reads CASSPGTGVYGYTF. The CDR3 coding sequence is TGTGCCAGCAGCCCCGGGACAGGGGTCTATGGCTACACCTTC.

The chain links TRBV5-1 to TRBJ1-2; D possibly corresponds to TRBD1 (5 bases). The germline V gene has CDR1 SGHRS and CDR2 YFSETQ. This CDR3 region has 14 residues. V was pared by 4 bases and J by 3 bases, with 13 bases between. CDR3: CASSPAGGHYGYTF. In nucleotides, the CDR3 is TGCGCCAGCAGCCCCGCGGGGGGACACTATGGCTACACCTTC.

This clone has only one observation. The CDR3: CASSLQGGHETQYF. The CDR3, as DNA: TGTGCCAGCAGTTTACAAGGGGGTCACGAGACCCAGTACTTC. This rearrangement joins TRBV28 to TRBJ2-5; D is perhaps TRBD1 (6 bases). Between the trimmed V and J ends, which lost 2 bases and 5 bases, there was a span of 12 bases. The germline gives CDR1 MDHEN, CDR2 SYDVKM. This CDR3 has 14 residues.

A single count supports this clone. The rearrangement joins TRBV7-9 to TRBJ2-5; possibly TRBD2 for D (5 bases). Germline CDR1 reads SEHNR; CDR2 reads FQNEAQ (reference sequence). The CDR3 length is 14 residues. The germline V and J ends were trimmed by 1 base and 1 base, with 7 bases remaining between them. The CDR3 DNA follows: TGTGCCAGCAGCTTAGTGGGAGCCCAAGAGACCCAGTACTTC. Translating it yields CASSLVGAQETQYF.

CDR3 in amino acids: CASSQSGGYGYTF. The CDR3, as DNA: TGTGCCAGCAGCCAATCCGGAGGGTATGGCTACACCTTC. V and J are TRBV16 and TRBJ1-2, with D unresolved. The CDR3 contains 13 residues. Trimming pared 0 bases from V and 5 bases from J, leaving 7 bases between. Germline V gene sequence: CDR1 KGHSY, CDR2 FQNENV. Full variable domain (rest looked up from reference TRBV16 and TRBJ1-2): GEEVAQTPKHLVRGEGQKAKLYCAPIKGHSYVFWYQQVLKNEFKFLISFQNENVFDETGMPKERFSAKCLPNSPCSLEIQATKLEDSAVYFCASSQSGGYGYTFGSGTRLTVV.

The rearrangement joins TRBV13 to TRBJ1-2, with 9 bases that match TRBD1. CDR1 and CDR2 from the germline V gene are PRHDT and FYEKMQ (reference sequence). This CDR3 has 15 amino acids. V shed 5 bases, J shed 2 bases, and the junction held 6 bases outside the gene matches. CDR3 sequence: CASSAAGTGNYGYTF. The CDR3 region has the DNA TGTGCCAGCAGCGCCGCCGGGACAGGGAACTATGGCTACACCTTC.

This rearrangement joins TRBV6-6 to TRBJ1-4, with D perhaps TRBD1 (5 bases). Germline lookup yields CDR1 MNHNY and CDR2 SVGAGI (reference sequence). The CDR3 length is 16 residues. V was clipped by 0 bases and J by 8 bases, with 16 bases between them. The CDR3 DNA is TGTGCCAGCAGTTACTCCTCCCCGGGGCGAGGGGAAAAACTGTTTTTT. Its protein is CASSYSSPGRGEKLFF.

The J gene is TRBJ1-1, the V gene TRBV28; a possible D gene is TRBD1 (5 bases). The CDR3 loop spans 14 amino acids. The V end lost 2 bases, the J end lost 5 bases, and 12 bases lay between the germline ends. Germline-derived CDR1 and CDR2 are MDHEN and SYDVKM. The CDR3 DNA is TGTGCCAGCAGTTTACCGCCAGGGCGGACTGAAGCTTTCTTT. It encodes CASSLPPGRTEAFF. Full variable domain (outside the CDR3, taken from reference TRBV28 and TRBJ1-1): DVKVTQSSRYLVKRTGEKVFLECVQDMDHENMFWYRQDPGLGLRLIYFSYDVKMKEKGDIPEGYSVSREKKERFSLILESASTNQTSMYLCASSLPPGRTEAFFGQGTRLTVV.

This clone has a single count. The rearrangement links TRBV30 to TRBJ2-2, with D perhaps matching TRBD1 (5 bases). The CDR3 is 13 amino acids. The V gene lost 2 bases and the J gene lost 4 bases, with 8 bases spanning the gap. Germline CDR1 is GTSNPN and CDR2 is SVGIG (reference sequence). In DNA form, the CDR3 reads TGTGCCTGGAGTTATGGGGCCACCGGGGAGCTGTTTTTT. Translation: CAWSYGATGELFF.

The V call is TRBV7-9, the J call TRBJ2-3; 13 nucleotides agree with TRBD2. CDR1 and CDR2 from the germline V gene are SEHNR and FQNEAQ (reference sequence). The V and J ends lost 6 bases and 2 bases, in that order; junction bases with no gene match: 8. This CDR3 is 17 amino acids long. The CDR3 sequence: CASRERTSGGFTDTQYF. CDR3 coding DNA: TGTGCCAGCAGAGAGAGGACTAGCGGGGGTTTCACAGATACGCAGTATTTT.

The chain combines TRBV4-1 with TRBJ1-5; a weak D match, TRBD1 (5 bases). This CDR3 contains 13 residues. Between the trimmed V and J ends, which lost 9 bases and 11 bases, there was a span of 20 bases. The V gene's germline CDR1 is MGHRA and CDR2 YSYEKL. CDR3 coding DNA: TGCGCCAGAGGGGCTCTAATAACCGTGTCCCAGCATTTT. Translated, it gives CARGALITVSQHF.

V and J are TRBV12-5 and TRBJ2-2; D ambiguous. CDR1 and CDR2 (germline): LGHNT, FRNRAP. CDR3 length: 12 residues. The V and J ends lost 7 bases and 4 bases respectively, with 7 bases between them. The CDR3 region has the DNA TGTGCTAGTGACTGCCCCACCGGGGAGCTGTTTTTT. This translates into CASDCPTGELFF.

This clone was seen just once. The J gene is TRBJ2-7, the V gene TRBV5-1, with D perhaps matching TRBD2 (6 bases). The CDR3 sequence is 16 residues long. The V and J ends lost 2 bases and 2 bases respectively, with 17 bases between them. Germline loops: CDR1 SGHRS, CDR2 YFSETQ. In DNA, the CDR3 is TGCGCCAGCAGCTTCGACCCCCCGGGACTCACCTACGAGCAGTACTTC. It encodes CASSFDPPGLTYEQYF.